A selection of T cell receptor beta chains follows, all from one sample in a study of blood T cell repertoires in COVID-19. Assay: immunoSEQ multiplex PCR; the TCRdb copy retains only in-frame clones and omits some. The table includes some 200,000 clones, around 84% detected once. Material: peripheral blood. Every receptor here comes from a woman in her thirties or forties who had recovered from COVID-19. Both conserved end residues are part of each CDR3.

v_call	j_call	cdr3_aa
TRBV9	TRBJ2-3	CASSVLSGFGVADTQYF
TRBV6-5	TRBJ1-1	CASSNPGTRAFF
TRBV6-5	TRBJ1-5	CASSYGQGNQPQHF
TRBV5-6	TRBJ2-7	CASSSHRYEQYF
TRBV6-5	TRBJ1-2	CASSYPPDRGYGYTF
TRBV7-3	TRBJ2-3	CASSLSYTDTQYF
TRBV28	TRBJ2-7	CASMELAGGRPYEQYF
TRBV6-4	TRBJ1-2	CASTLRDGYTF
TRBV7-8	TRBJ1-6	CASSLGGDSNSPLHF
TRBV12-3/TRBV12-4	TRBJ2-1	CASSWTSDEQFF